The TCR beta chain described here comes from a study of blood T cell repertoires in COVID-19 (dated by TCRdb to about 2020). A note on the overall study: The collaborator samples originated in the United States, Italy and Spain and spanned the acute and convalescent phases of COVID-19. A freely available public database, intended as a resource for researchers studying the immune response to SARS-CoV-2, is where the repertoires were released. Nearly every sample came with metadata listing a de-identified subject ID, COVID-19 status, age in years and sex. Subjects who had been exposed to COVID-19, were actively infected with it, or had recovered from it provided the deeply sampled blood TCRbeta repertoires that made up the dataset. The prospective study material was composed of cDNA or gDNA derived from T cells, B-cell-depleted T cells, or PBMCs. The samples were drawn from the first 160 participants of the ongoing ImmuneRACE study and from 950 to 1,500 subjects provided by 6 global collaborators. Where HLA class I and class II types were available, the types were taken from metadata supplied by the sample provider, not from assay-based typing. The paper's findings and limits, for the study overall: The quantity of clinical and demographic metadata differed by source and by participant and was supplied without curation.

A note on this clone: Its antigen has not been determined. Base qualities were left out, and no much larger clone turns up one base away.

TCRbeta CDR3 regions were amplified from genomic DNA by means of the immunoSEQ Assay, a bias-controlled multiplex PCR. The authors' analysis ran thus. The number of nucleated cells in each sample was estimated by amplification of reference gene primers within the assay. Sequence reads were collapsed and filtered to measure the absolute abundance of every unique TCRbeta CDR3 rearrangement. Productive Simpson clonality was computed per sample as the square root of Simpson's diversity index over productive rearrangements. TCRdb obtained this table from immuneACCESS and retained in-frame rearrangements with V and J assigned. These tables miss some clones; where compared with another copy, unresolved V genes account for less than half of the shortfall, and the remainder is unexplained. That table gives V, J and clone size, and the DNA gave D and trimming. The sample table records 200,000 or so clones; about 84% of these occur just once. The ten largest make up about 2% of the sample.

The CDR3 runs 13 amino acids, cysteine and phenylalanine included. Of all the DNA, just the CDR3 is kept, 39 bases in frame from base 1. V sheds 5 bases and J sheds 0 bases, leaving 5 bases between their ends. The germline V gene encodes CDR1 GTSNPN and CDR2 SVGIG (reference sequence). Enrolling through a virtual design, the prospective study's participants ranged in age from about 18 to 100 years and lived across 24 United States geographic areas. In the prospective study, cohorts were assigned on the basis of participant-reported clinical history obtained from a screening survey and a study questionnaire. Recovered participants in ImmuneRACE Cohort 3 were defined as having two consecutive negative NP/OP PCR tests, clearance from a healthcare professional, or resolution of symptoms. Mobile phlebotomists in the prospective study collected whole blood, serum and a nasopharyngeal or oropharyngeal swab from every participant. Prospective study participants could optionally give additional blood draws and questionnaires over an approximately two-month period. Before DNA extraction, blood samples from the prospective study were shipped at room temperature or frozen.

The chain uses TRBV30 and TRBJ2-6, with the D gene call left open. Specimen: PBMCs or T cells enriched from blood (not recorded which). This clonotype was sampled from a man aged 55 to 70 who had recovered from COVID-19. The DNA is TGTGCCTGGCACAGCTCTGGGGCCAACGTCCTGACTTTC. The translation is CAWHSSGANVLTF.